A selection of T cell receptor beta chains follows, all from one sample in a study of T cells in localized non-small cell lung cancer. Here immunoSEQ multiplex PCR was the method, and the copy in TCRdb shows in-frame clones only, minus some. Seen here are 3,700 or so clones, approximately 24% observed once, and the top ten hold about a fifth. This specimen consisted of lung tumor tissue, obtained before any cancer treatment. These receptors all come from a man between 40 and 70 years old with stage II squamous cell lung carcinoma. Each CDR3 is given with its conserved first and last residue. Each record gives: J gene, V gene, clone size, D gene, CDR3 DNA, CDR3 protein. D genes are given only for firm matches. The size field is filled for only some rows; it gives once, few, many or a size class.

j_gene: TRBJ1-2; v_gene: TRBV18; abundance: -; d_gene: TRBD1; CDR3nt: TGTGCCAGCTCACCAGTTGAGACAGGGGTTTATGGCTACACCTTC; CDR3aa: CASSPVETGVYGYTF
j_gene: TRBJ1-5; v_gene: TRBV12-2; abundance: -; d_gene: -; CDR3nt: TGTGCAATCAAAGGGGGCAGGGGAAATCAGCCCCAGCATTTT; CDR3aa: CAIKGGRGNQPQHF
j_gene: TRBJ1-5; v_gene: TRBV29-1; abundance: few; d_gene: -; CDR3nt: TGCAGCGCCCAGTTTAGCAATCAGCCCCAGCATTTT; CDR3aa: CSAQFSNQPQHF
j_gene: TRBJ1-3; v_gene: TRBV9; abundance: few; d_gene: -; CDR3nt: TGTGCCAGCAGTGCACAGGGTAGTAGAAACACCATATATTTT; CDR3aa: CASSAQGSRNTIYF
j_gene: TRBJ1-1; v_gene: TRBV6-8; abundance: few; d_gene: -; CDR3nt: TGTGCCAGCAGTGAGGAGAGAACCACTGAAGCTTTCTTT; CDR3aa: CASSEERTTEAFF
j_gene: TRBJ1-5; v_gene: TRBV1; abundance: few; d_gene: -; CDR3nt: TGCGCCAGCAGCCAGATGTTGGGTGGCAATCAGCCCCAGCATTTT; CDR3aa: CASSQMLGGNQPQHF
j_gene: TRBJ2-7; v_gene: TRBV18; abundance: once; d_gene: -; CDR3nt: TGTGCCAGCTCACCCCGGACCGGAGAGCAGTACTTC; CDR3aa: CASSPRTGEQYF
j_gene: TRBJ1-2; v_gene: TRBV11-3; abundance: medium-sized; d_gene: -; CDR3nt: TGTGCCAGCAGCTTAATGGGGACCCTCTATGGCTACACCTTC; CDR3aa: CASSLMGTLYGYTF
j_gene: TRBJ1-3; v_gene: TRBV6-8; abundance: few; d_gene: -; CDR3nt: TGTGCCAGCACCTACTCTCTCTCTGGAAACACCATATATTTT; CDR3aa: CASTYSLSGNTIYF
j_gene: TRBJ2-7; v_gene: TRBV10-2; abundance: few; d_gene: -; CDR3nt: TGCGCCAGCAGTGCACGGACCTTGGGGGAGCAGTACTTC; CDR3aa: CASSARTLGEQYF
j_gene: TRBJ1-3; v_gene: TRBV6-8; abundance: few; d_gene: -; CDR3nt: TGTGCCAGCAGTTACTCGATTTGGGGAAACACCATATATTTT; CDR3aa: CASSYSIWGNTIYF
j_gene: TRBJ2-7; v_gene: TRBV6-8; abundance: few; d_gene: TRBD1; CDR3nt: TGTGCCAGCTCTATGACAGGGCGCTACGAGCAGTACTTC; CDR3aa: CASSMTGRYEQYF
j_gene: TRBJ1-3; v_gene: TRBV27; abundance: few; d_gene: -; CDR3nt: TGTGCCAGCAGGAGAGCTGGAAACACCATATATTTT; CDR3aa: CASRRAGNTIYF
j_gene: TRBJ2-2; v_gene: TRBV5-1; abundance: -; d_gene: -; CDR3nt: TGCGCCAGCAGCTTGGTATGGCGGTCGAACACCGGGGAGCTGTTTTTT; CDR3aa: CASSLVWRSNTGELFF
j_gene: TRBJ1-2; v_gene: TRBV11-3; abundance: many; d_gene: TRBD1; CDR3nt: TGTGCCAGCAGCTTAGACTTCCAGGGGGTGTATGGCTACACCTTC; CDR3aa: CASSLDFQGVYGYTF
j_gene: TRBJ1-1; v_gene: TRBV9; abundance: few; d_gene: -; CDR3nt: TGTGCCAGCAGGGAGGGACGGTTGAACACTGAAGCTTTCTTT; CDR3aa: CASREGRLNTEAFF
j_gene: TRBJ2-2; v_gene: TRBV5-1; abundance: -; d_gene: -; CDR3nt: TGCGCCAGCAGCTTGGCGACTGCGACCGGGGAGCTGTTTTTT; CDR3aa: CASSLATATGELFF
j_gene: TRBJ2-2; v_gene: TRBV11-3; abundance: medium-sized; d_gene: -; CDR3nt: TGTGCCAGCAGCCGAGGACAGCCTAACACCGGGGAGCTGTTTTTT; CDR3aa: CASSRGQPNTGELFF
j_gene: TRBJ2-3; v_gene: TRBV6-8; abundance: few; d_gene: TRBD2; CDR3nt: TGTGCCATCAACACCGGGACTAGCGGTACAGATACGCAGTATTTT; CDR3aa: CAINTGTSGTDTQYF
j_gene: TRBJ2-3; v_gene: TRBV11-3; abundance: medium-sized; d_gene: TRBD2; CDR3nt: TGTGCCAGCAGCTCGCTGACTAGCGGGGGTTGGGATACGCAGTATTTT; CDR3aa: CASSSLTSGGWDTQYF
j_gene: TRBJ2-1; v_gene: TRBV11-3; abundance: -; d_gene: -; CDR3nt: TGTGCCAGCAGCCGGTCAGGGGGGCCGGAAGCTGAGCAGTTCTTC; CDR3aa: CASSRSGGPEAEQFF
j_gene: TRBJ2-3; v_gene: TRBV5-1; abundance: few; d_gene: TRBD2; CDR3nt: TGCGCCAGCAGTGGCGGGAGTGTTGCAGATACGCAGTATTTT; CDR3aa: CASSGGSVADTQYF
j_gene: TRBJ2-2; v_gene: TRBV6-8; abundance: -; d_gene: TRBD2; CDR3nt: TGTGCCAGCACCTTAGCGGGAGACTCCGGGGAGCTGTTTTTT; CDR3aa: CASTLAGDSGELFF
j_gene: TRBJ2-2; v_gene: TRBV18; abundance: -; d_gene: -; CDR3nt: TGTGCCAGCTCAAGGTATCGGCTAGCGAGCACCGGGGAGCTGTTTTTT; CDR3aa: CASSRYRLASTGELFF
j_gene: TRBJ1-4; v_gene: TRBV18; abundance: few; d_gene: -; CDR3nt: TGTGCCAGCTCAGGAGGGGAACATAATGAAAAACTGTTTTTT; CDR3aa: CASSGGEHNEKLFF
j_gene: TRBJ2-3; v_gene: TRBV4-1; abundance: once; d_gene: -; CDR3nt: TGCGCCAGCGTTAGGGTTGGCACAGATACGCAGTATTTT; CDR3aa: CASVRVGTDTQYF
j_gene: TRBJ2-7; v_gene: TRBV7-2; abundance: few; d_gene: TRBD1; CDR3nt: TGTGCCAGCAGCGCCTACAGGGGGCCCTACGAGCAGTACTTC; CDR3aa: CASSAYRGPYEQYF
j_gene: TRBJ2-5; v_gene: TRBV29-1; abundance: once; d_gene: -; CDR3nt: TGCAGCGGGGTGGGTCATGCAGGGGTGGAGACCCAGTACTTC; CDR3aa: CSGVGHAGVETQYF